These 3 T cell receptor beta chains came from one sample sequenced in a study of T cell responses to AZD1222 COVID-19 vaccine. This table comes from immunoSEQ multiplex PCR, and its TCRdb copy is limited to in-frame clones, with some not included. Among tens of thousands of clones, 87% were seen once, and the ten largest hold 3% to 4%. This specimen consisted of peripheral blood, obtained on day 0 of AZD1222 vaccination. The receptors come from an adult in good health.

The rearrangement links TRBV4-2 to TRBJ2-1, with unresolved D. Germline V gene sequence: CDR1 LGHNA, CDR2 YNFKEQ. V lost 0 bases and J lost 9, with 9 bases in between. CDR3 length: 13 amino acids. The CDR3 protein is CASSQDPSGEQFF. The DNA for the CDR3 is TGTGCCAGCAGCCAAGATCCATCTGGTGAGCAGTTCTTC.

The rearrangement uses TRBV18 and TRBJ2-6; a possible D gene is TRBD1 (6 bases). The CDR3 covers 15 residues. CDR1 is KGHSH and CDR2 is LQKENI in the germline V gene. With 4 bases removed from V and 2 bases from J, the gap between germline ends came to 9 bases. As DNA, the CDR3 is TGTGCCAGCTCACGCAGGGGTACTGGGGCCAACGTCCTGACTTTC. Translating it yields CASSRRGTGANVLTF. The variable domain in full, completed from reference TRBV18 and TRBJ2-6, reads NAGVMQNPRHLVRRRGQEARLRCSPMKGHSHVYWYRQLPEEGLKFMVYLQKENIIDESGMPKERFSAEFPKEGPSILRIQQVVRGDSAAYFCASSRRGTGANVLTFGAGSRLTVL.

The chain joins TRBV7-9 to TRBJ1-2, with D unresolved. The CDR3 contains 12 residues. Germline values: CDR1 SEHNR, CDR2 FQNEAQ (reference sequence). The ends were cut back, 10 bases at V and 8 bases at J, with 17 bases in the middle. CDR3 DNA sequence: TGTGCCACTGGGTGGAGGCAAGGGGGCTACACCTTC. Amino acids: CATGWRQGGYTF.